The 23 T cell receptor beta chains given below trace back to one sample, sequenced in a study of blood T cell repertoires in COVID-19. Produced via immunoSEQ multiplex PCR; TCRdb's table is partial and in-frame only. Of 350,000 or so clones in the sample, around 87% were seen once. Material for sequencing was peripheral blood. These receptors were taken from a woman in her twenties or thirties with COVID-19, enrolled during active disease.

This chain joins TRBV28 and TRBJ2-1, with a weak D call TRBD2 (5 bases). This CDR3 is 16 amino acids long. Germline CDR1 MDHEN, CDR2 SYDVKM. Trimming pared 2 bases from V and 0 bases from J, leaving 11 bases between. The CDR3 loop reads CASSLGLADSYNEQFF. As DNA, the CDR3 is TGTGCCAGCAGTTTAGGGCTAGCAGACTCCTACAATGAGCAGTTCTTC.

The chain uses TRBV11-1 and TRBJ2-7, with 11 bases lining up with TRBD1. The CDR3 length is 14 residues. CDR1 is SGHAT and CDR2 is FQDESV in the germline V gene (reference sequence). V was clipped by 5 bases and J by 2 bases; unmatched bases: 2. The CDR3 protein is CASSPGQGAYEQYF. CDR3 DNA sequence: TGTGCCAGCAGCCCGGGACAGGGGGCCTACGAGCAGTACTTC.

V is TRBV11-2 and J is TRBJ2-7, with D unclear. V lost 0 bases, J lost 3 bases, and 6 bases lay in between. Germline V gene sequence: CDR1 SGHAT, CDR2 FQNNGV. The CDR3 sequence is 13 residues long. Here the CDR3 DNA reads TGTGCCAGCAGCTTAGATGTTAGCTACGAGCAGTACTTC. Translation gives CASSLDVSYEQYF.

This clone has a single count. Other DNA variants within this sample encode the same CDR3. This chain links TRBV6-5 with TRBJ1-6; TRBD1 matches 8 bases. Trimming cost V 0 bases and J 10 bases; bases outside gene matches: 5. The CDR3 covers 15 residues. Germline lookup yields CDR1 MNHEY and CDR2 SVGAGI. The CDR3 DNA follows: TGTGCCAGCAGTTACTCCCCAGGGGGCGGGTCACCCCTCCACTTT. Its protein is CASSYSPGGGSPLHF.

As for this clone: The same CDR3 also results from other DNA sequences found in this sample. The chain combines TRBV5-1 with TRBJ2-3; D is unresolved. This CDR3 spans 12 amino acids. V gave up 5 bases and J gave up 2 bases, with 6 bases separating them. The germline gives CDR1 SGHRS, CDR2 YFSETQ. CDR3 loop: CASSLYTDTQYF. The CDR3 DNA follows: TGCGCCAGCAGTCTCTACACAGATACGCAGTATTTT. Looking up the rest from reference TRBV5-1 and TRBJ2-3 gives the full variable domain: KAGVTQTPRYLIKTRGQQVTLSCSPISGHRSVSWYQQTPGQGLQFLFEYFSETQRNKGNFPGRFSGRQFSNSRSEMNVSTLELGDSALYLCASSLYTDTQYFGPGTRLTVL.

This clone came up a few times. This rearrangement joins TRBV11-2 to TRBJ2-3; tentative D call: TRBD1 (6 bases). The CDR3 contains 14 residues. The ends were cut back, 5 bases at V and 4 bases at J, with 13 bases in the middle. The germline V gene encodes CDR1 SGHAT and CDR2 FQNNGV. The CDR3 sequence is CASSLQGIPDTQYF. The CDR3 DNA follows: TGTGCCAGCAGCCTCCAGGGGATCCCAGATACGCAGTATTTT.

The chain links TRBV27 to TRBJ2-3; 9 bases map to TRBD2. The ends lost 5 bases at V and 1 base at J; junction bases unmatched: 7. This CDR3 is 16 amino acids long. Looked up from germline, CDR1 is MNHEY and CDR2 is SMNVEV (reference sequence). CDR3 sequence: CASSASGRYGTDTQYF. In nucleotides, the CDR3 is TGTGCCAGCAGTGCGAGCGGGAGGTACGGCACAGATACGCAGTATTTT.

The chain joins TRBV19 to TRBJ2-1; 8 bases agree with TRBD1. This CDR3 contains 15 residues. CDR1 is LNHDA and CDR2 is SQIVND in the germline V gene (reference sequence). Unmatched junction bases numbered 8, after V lost 6 bases and J lost 4 bases. CDR3 amino acids: CASRSDRASYNEQFF. The CDR3 region has the DNA TGTGCCAGTAGATCGGACAGGGCGTCGTACAATGAGCAGTTCTTC. Supplemented by reference TRBV19 and TRBJ2-1, the full variable domain reads DGGITQSPKYLFRKEGQNVTLSCEQNLNHDAMYWYRQDPGQGLRLIYYSQIVNDFQKGDIAEGYSVSREKKESFPLTVTSAQKNPTAFYLCASRSDRASYNEQFFGPGTRLTVL.

The CDR3 loop reads CSVYVGQGAGGYTF. The CDR3 DNA reads as TGCAGCGTTTACGTAGGACAGGGGGCCGGCGGCTACACCTTC. The rearrangement uses TRBV29-1 and TRBJ1-2; TRBD1 matches at 11 bases. CDR3 size: 14 residues. The germline V gene encodes CDR1 SQVTM and CDR2 ANQGSEA. The V segment lost 5 bases and the J segment 8 bases; nucleotides outside the gene matches: 10.

The J gene is TRBJ2-1, the V gene TRBV2; no definite D call. This CDR3 contains 16 residues. CDR1 and CDR2 (germline): SNHLY, FYNNEI. V was pared by 5 bases and J by 0 bases, with 14 bases between. The DNA of the CDR3 is TGTGCCAGCAGTAAAGGGTCAGCTAGCTCCTACAATGAGCAGTTCTTC. It is translated as CASSKGSASSYNEQFF.

The chain links TRBV7-2 to TRBJ1-2; the D is unclear. V lost 1 base to trimming and J lost 3 bases, with 9 bases between them. The CDR3 sequence is 14 residues long. Germline V gene sequence: CDR1 SGHTA, CDR2 FQGNSA. Here the CDR3 reads CASSLVRSDYGYTF. CDR3 in DNA: TGTGCCAGCAGCTTAGTCAGGTCCGACTATGGCTACACCTTC.

This rearrangement joins TRBV7-8 to TRBJ2-3; D is perhaps TRBD2 (7 bases). CDR3 length: 11 amino acids. The germline V gene has CDR1 SGHVS and CDR2 FQNEAQ. The ends were cut back, 5 bases at V and 9 bases at J, with 9 bases in the middle. The CDR3 nucleotides are TGTGCCAGCAGCGGGAGGGGGACGCAGTATTTT. Its translation: CASSGRGTQYF.

This rearrangement joins TRBV2 to TRBJ1-5; 10 bases are shared with TRBD1. The V and J ends lost 6 bases and 1 base, in that order; junction bases with no gene match: 3. This CDR3 is 15 amino acids long. Per the germline V gene, CDR1 is SNHLY and CDR2 is FYNNEI. The CDR3 DNA reads as TGTGCCAGCAGCTTGGACAGGGGGAGCAATCAGCCCCAGCATTTT. Translating it yields CASSLDRGSNQPQHF.

This chain joins TRBV6-5 and TRBJ2-7, with D possibly being TRBD2 (6 bases). The CDR3 totals 15 residues. Germline CDR1 and CDR2: MNHEY and SVGAGI. V gave up 10 bases and J gave up 2 bases, with 21 bases separating them. The CDR3 region is CATRPLAGITYEQYF. The CDR3 DNA follows: TGTGCCACAAGGCCCCTGGCGGGGATAACCTACGAGCAGTACTTC.

J is TRBJ2-7 and V is TRBV11-3; 8 nucleotides agree with TRBD2. V was clipped by 5 bases and J by 3 bases; unmatched bases: 6. CDR1 SGHNT and CDR2 YENEEA come from the germline V gene. The CDR3 sequence is 14 residues long. DNA for the CDR3: TGTGCCAGCAGCCGGGGGGGGACTTTCTACGAGCAGTACTTC. Amino acids: CASSRGGTFYEQYF.

This clone came up once. V gene TRBV25-1 combines with J gene TRBJ2-2; 9 bases are a match to TRBD1. The germline CDR1 and CDR2 sequences are MGHDK and SYGVNS. Losses at the gene ends were 6 bases for V and 5 bases for J; bases not matched to a gene: 4. There are 14 residues in the CDR3. The CDR3 DNA reads TGTGCCAGCAGACAGGGGGCGAGGACCGGGGAGCTGTTTTTT. Amino acids: CASRQGARTGELFF. The full variable domain, in which reference TRBV25-1 and TRBJ2-2 provide the parts outside the CDR3, is EADIYQTPRYLVIGTGKKITLECSQTMGHDKMYWYQQDPGMELHLIHYSYGVNSTEKGDLSSESTVSRIRTEHFPLTLESARPSHTSQYLCASRQGARTGELFFGEGSRLTVL.

The chain couples TRBV18 to TRBJ1-3; a weak D match, TRBD1 (6 bases). Trimming stripped 6 bases from V and 4 bases from J, with 16 bases between. The CDR3 loop spans 15 amino acids. CDR1 and CDR2 from the germline V gene are KGHSH and LQKENI. The CDR3 sequence is CASSHREKRGNTIYF. The DNA for the CDR3 is TGTGCCAGCTCCCACAGGGAAAAGAGGGGAAACACCATATATTTT.

V gene TRBV27 combines with J gene TRBJ2-1; 7 bases are shared with TRBD2. V shed 6 bases and J 2 bases; nucleotides not matched to a gene: 7. CDR1 is MNHEY, CDR2 SMNVEV, per germline (reference sequence). This CDR3 spans 15 amino acids. This CDR3 is CASRPQTSAYNEQFF. For the CDR3, the DNA is TGTGCCAGCAGGCCTCAAACTAGCGCCTACAATGAGCAGTTCTTC.

The chain has TRBV5-1 and TRBJ1-2; 10 positions agree with TRBD1. The V segment lost 2 bases and the J segment 4 bases; nucleotides outside the gene matches: 11. The V gene's germline CDR1 is SGHRS and CDR2 YFSETQ. The CDR3 runs 17 residues. CDR3 in DNA: TGCGCCAGCAGCTTTGGGGCTTGGGACAGGGGCGGCTATGGCTACACCTTC. Translating it yields CASSFGAWDRGGYGYTF. The full variable domain, rest sourced from reference TRBV5-1 and TRBJ1-2, is KAGVTQTPRYLIKTRGQQVTLSCSPISGHRSVSWYQQTPGQGLQFLFEYFSETQRNKGNFPGRFSGRQFSNSRSEMNVSTLELGDSALYLCASSFGAWDRGGYGYTFGSGTRLTVV.

There are a few counts of this clone. DNA of the CDR3: TGTGCCAGTAGTATCCGGACAGGGGGTTCACCCCTCCACTTT. This translates into CASSIRTGGSPLHF. The chain recombines TRBV19 with TRBJ1-6; the match to TRBD1 covers 10 bases. There are 14 residues in the CDR3. V gave up 3 bases and J gave up 9 bases; unmatched junction bases: 2. Looked up from germline, CDR1 is LNHDA and CDR2 is SQIVND (reference sequence). Drawing the rest from reference TRBV19 and TRBJ1-6, the complete variable domain is DGGITQSPKYLFRKEGQNVTLSCEQNLNHDAMYWYRQDPGQGLRLIYYSQIVNDFQKGDIAEGYSVSREKKESFPLTVTSAQKNPTAFYLCASSIRTGGSPLHFGNGTRLTVT.

The chain combines TRBV30 with TRBJ2-5, with a possible D match to TRBD2 (7 bases). The ends were cut back, 6 bases at V and 1 base at J, with 12 bases in the middle. The CDR3 is made up of 13 amino acids. CDR1 is GTSNPN and CDR2 is SVGIG in the germline V gene (reference sequence). The CDR3 is CACTRGAQETQYF. The CDR3 coding sequence is TGTGCCTGCACCCGGGGGGCCCAAGAGACCCAGTACTTC.

The sample holds one count of this clone. The chain recombines TRBV28 with TRBJ2-3; 10 nucleotides line up with TRBD2. After removal of 6 bases from V and 1 base from J, the junction contained 4 bases not matched to a gene. Germline-derived CDR1 and CDR2 are MDHEN and SYDVKM. The length of the CDR3 is 15 residues. The CDR3 here is CASSQSGRGTDTQYF. CDR3 nucleotides: TGTGCCAGCAGCCAAAGCGGGAGGGGCACAGATACGCAGTATTTT.

This clone is a singleton in its sample. The V gene is TRBV4-3, the J gene TRBJ1-4; TRBD1 might be the D (6 bases). The V gene lost 1 base and the J gene lost 7 bases, with 25 bases spanning the gap. The CDR3 contains 19 residues. The germline V gene encodes CDR1 LGHNA and CDR2 YSLEER. The CDR3 DNA follows: TGCGCCAGCAGCCAAGGCCTGGGGGGCCCCGGGACGGGGGGTGAAAAACTGTTTTTT. Amino acid sequence: CASSQGLGGPGTGGEKLFF.